The 27 T cell receptor beta chains below come from one sample, sequenced in a study of T cells in tuberculosis. Produced via immunoSEQ multiplex PCR; TCRdb's table is partial and in-frame only. The sample gives 45,000 or so clones, around 96% of which show up once; less than 9.5% is in the top ten. The sample comprised PBMCs. The source of these receptors is a donor aged 10-29 years with latent tuberculosis or without tuberculosis infection.

The chain employs TRBV6-6 and TRBJ1-4; D perhaps matches TRBD1 (6 bases). CDR1 MNHNY and CDR2 SVGAGI come from the germline V gene (reference sequence). V gave up 7 bases and J gave up 5 bases, with 14 bases separating them. The CDR3 has 14 residues. The CDR3 bases are TGTGCCAGCACCATAAAGGGGGGGAATGAAAAACTGTTTTTT. Translation: CASTIKGGNEKLFF.

CDR3 in DNA: TGCAGCGCCCAAGGAGTACAGGGGGAATCCTACAATGAGCAGTTCTTC. Its protein is CSAQGVQGESYNEQFF. This chain links TRBV29-1 with TRBJ2-1; 8 nucleotides match TRBD1. Unmatched junction bases numbered 12, after V lost 7 bases and J lost 1 base. This CDR3 comprises 16 residues. Germline CDR1 reads SQVTM; CDR2 reads ANQGSEA.

V is TRBV6-5 and J is TRBJ1-1, with D perhaps TRBD1 (6 bases). Germline values: CDR1 MNHEY, CDR2 SVGAGI. The CDR3 is 15 amino acids. The V end lost 2 bases, the J end lost 1 base, and 11 bases lay between the germline ends. Here the CDR3 DNA reads TGTGCCAGCAGTTACGGGGGCACAAAGAACACTGAAGCTTTCTTT. Amino acids: CASSYGGTKNTEAFF.

The V call is TRBV6-5, the J call TRBJ1-1; D not resolved. The CDR3 spans 15 residues. Germline CDR1 MNHEY, CDR2 SVGAGI. V shed 7 bases and J shed 6 bases, with 21 bases lying between them. DNA of the CDR3: TGTGCCAGCACCCCGAGGAAAGGTATTCCTTCTGAAGCTTTCTTT. Translated, it gives CASTPRKGIPSEAFF.

This chain joins TRBV5-1 and TRBJ1-6; TRBD1 matches at 12 bases. This CDR3 is 18 amino acids long. V lost 4 bases and J lost 0; bases outside the gene matches: 5. Germline CDR1 is SGHRS and CDR2 is YFSETQ. CDR3 protein: CASSPGQGAGSYNSPLHF. CDR3 bases: TGCGCCAGCAGCCCGGGACAGGGGGCCGGCTCCTATAATTCACCCCTCCACTTT.

The rearrangement joins TRBV9 to TRBJ2-3, with 13 bases identical to TRBD2. Germline CDR1 is SGDLS and CDR2 is YYNGEE. This CDR3 is built from 17 residues. V shed 6 bases and J 0 bases; nucleotides not matched to a gene: 7. Written as DNA, the CDR3 is TGTGCCAGCAACCCTACTAGCGGGGGGGGGAGCACAGATACGCAGTATTTT. This translates into CASNPTSGGGSTDTQYF. Looking up the rest from reference TRBV9 and TRBJ2-3 gives the full variable domain: DSGVTQTPKHLITATGQRVTLRCSPRSGDLSVYWYQQSLDQGLQFLIQYYNGEERAKGNILERFSAQQFPDLHSELNLSSLELGDSALYFCASNPTSGGGSTDTQYFGPGTRLTVL.

The chain has TRBV14 and TRBJ2-1; 11 bases align to TRBD2. The ends lost 4 bases at V and 0 bases at J; junction bases unmatched: 2. Germline V gene data show CDR1 as SGHDN and CDR2 as FVKESK. CDR3 length: 16 amino acids. This CDR3 is CASSPGTSGSYNEQFF. DNA for the CDR3: TGTGCCAGCAGCCCAGGGACTAGCGGCTCCTACAATGAGCAGTTCTTC.

The rearrangement joins TRBV5-4 to TRBJ2-5, with TRBD2 as a possible D gene (6 bases). V was trimmed by 0 bases and J by 5 bases, leaving 11 bases between them. This CDR3 is built from 14 residues. CDR1 SGHNT and CDR2 YYREEE come from the germline V gene (reference sequence). The CDR3 DNA reads as TGTGCCAGCAGCTTGGGGCAGGCGGGGGAGACCCAGTACTTC. The encoded protein is CASSLGQAGETQYF.

This clone appeared a single time. The chain's CDR3 is CASSPKLAGGYNEQFF. CDR3 coding DNA: TGTGCCAGCTCACCAAAGCTAGCGGGAGGGTACAATGAGCAGTTCTTC. The V call is TRBV18, the J call TRBJ2-1; TRBD2 agrees at 12 bases. V lost 2 bases to trimming and J lost 4 bases; unmatched junction nucleotides: 3. This CDR3 contains 16 residues. Germline CDR1 is KGHSH and CDR2 is LQKENI.

V is TRBV11-3 and J is TRBJ2-1; D is unresolved. Per germline, CDR1 SGHNT and CDR2 YENEEA. The CDR3 consists of 13 residues. Trimming shortened V by 1 base and J by 2 bases, and 3 bases separated the two germline ends. DNA of the CDR3: TGTGCCAGCAGCTTAGTCGCCTACAATGAGCAGTTCTTC. Translating gives CASSLVAYNEQFF.

This chain connects TRBV19 to TRBJ1-2; perhaps TRBD1 as D (5 bases). The CDR3 length is 12 residues. V lost 7 bases, J lost 7 bases, and 13 bases lay in between. Germline CDR1 reads LNHDA; CDR2 reads SQIVND (reference sequence). CDR3 in amino acids: CASTQGGVGYTF. The CDR3 region has the DNA TGTGCCAGTACCCAGGGTGGGGTTGGCTACACCTTC.

The V and J genes are TRBV19 and TRBJ1-2, with 10 bases fitting TRBD1. CDR3 length: 16 residues. Germline V lookup: CDR1 LNHDA, CDR2 SQIVND (reference sequence). Losses at the gene ends were 8 bases for V and 8 bases for J; bases not matched to a gene: 17. Written as DNA, the CDR3 is TGTGCCAGTCGGCCTGGGCCGGGACAGGGGATCGGGGGCTACACCTTC. Translation gives CASRPGPGQGIGGYTF.

This clone has only one observation. This chain uses TRBV27 with TRBJ2-7; 8 nucleotides agree with TRBD2. There are 14 residues in the CDR3. After removal of 6 bases from V and 5 bases from J, the junction contained 9 bases not matched to a gene. Germline V gene data show CDR1 as MNHEY and CDR2 as SMNVEV (reference sequence). Here the CDR3 reads CASSLRGGIDEQYF. The CDR3 nucleotides are TGTGCCAGCAGCCTTCGGGGGGGTATCGACGAGCAGTACTTC.

The chain is built from TRBV11-2 and TRBJ1-5, with no clear D. Germline CDR1 and CDR2: SGHAT and FQNNGV. With 8 bases removed from V and 7 bases from J, the gap between germline ends came to 12 bases. This CDR3 comprises 12 residues. DNA of the CDR3: TGTGCCAGCGAGGCGGGAGGACAGCCCCAGCATTTT. Translating it yields CASEAGGQPQHF.

This clone was observed a handful of times. The chain recombines TRBV7-8 with TRBJ2-2; 10 bases line up with TRBD2. Germline CDR1 and CDR2: SGHVS and FQNEAQ. J was trimmed by 0 bases and V by 1 base; bases with no gene match: 5. This CDR3 region has 18 residues. The CDR3 DNA reads TGTGCCAGCAGCTTAGGTTTAGCGGGAGGATCGAACACCGGGGAGCTGTTTTTT. It codes for CASSLGLAGGSNTGELFF.

The chain uses TRBV5-1 and TRBJ2-1; TRBD1 matches 7 bases. Germline V CDR1 and CDR2: SGHRS, YFSETQ. CDR3 size: 19 residues. V was clipped by 3 bases and J by 4 bases; unmatched bases: 19. The chain's CDR3 is CASSSGPGQVLIQYNEQFF. The CDR3 region has the DNA TGCGCCAGCAGCTCCGGGCCCGGACAGGTCCTAATTCAATACAATGAGCAGTTCTTC.

This rearrangement joins TRBV19 to TRBJ1-1, with D unresolved. V was clipped by 5 bases and J by 0 bases, with 10 bases between them. This CDR3 spans 14 amino acids. Germline values: CDR1 LNHDA, CDR2 SQIVND (reference sequence). The CDR3 DNA sequence: TGTGCCAGTAGTTTGAATGCAGTGAACACTGAAGCTTTCTTT. Protein product: CASSLNAVNTEAFF.

V and J are TRBV5-1 and TRBJ2-2; no clear D gene. Trimming removed 2 bases at V and 1 base at J, with 3 bases between. Germline CDR1 and CDR2: SGHRS and YFSETQ. The CDR3 covers 13 residues. The CDR3 coding sequence is TGCGCCAGCAGCTTACAGAACACCGGGGAGCTGTTTTTT. Its translation is CASSLQNTGELFF.

This clone was recorded only once. V gene TRBV7-6 combines with J gene TRBJ2-2, with D tentatively TRBD2 (6 bases). The germline CDR1 and CDR2 sequences are SGHVS and FNYEAQ. The V gene lost 3 bases and the J gene lost 2 bases, with 13 bases spanning the gap. The CDR3 contains 16 residues. CDR3 loop: CASSLSGSQNTGELFF. DNA for the CDR3: TGTGCCAGCAGCTTGAGCGGGTCCCAAAACACCGGGGAGCTGTTTTTT.

In this sample, this clone turned up once. The chain combines TRBV10-3 with TRBJ1-1, with D possibly matching TRBD1 (5 bases). The V gene lost 10 bases and the J gene lost 6 bases, with 15 bases spanning the gap. The CDR3 runs to 12 residues. CDR1 and CDR2 from the germline V gene are ENHRY and SYGVKD. The CDR3, as DNA: TGTGCCAGCGGGGGTTGGGGGTCTGAAGCTTTCTTT. It is translated as CASGGWGSEAFF.

J is TRBJ1-2 and V is TRBV5-1; 8 bases map to TRBD1. V dropped 3 bases and J dropped 5; count of bases not matched to a gene: 6. CDR3 size: 14 residues. Germline V CDR1 and CDR2: SGHRS, YFSETQ. The CDR3 nucleotides read TGCGCCAGCAGCTCGGGACAGGTTTTGTATGGCTACACCTTC. Its protein product is CASSSGQVLYGYTF.

This rearrangement joins TRBV5-1 to TRBJ1-1; 9 bases align to TRBD1. Germline CDR1 is SGHRS and CDR2 is YFSETQ. Trimming at V came to 3 bases and at J to 4 bases, leaving 7 bases not matched to a gene. The CDR3 totals 15 residues. This CDR3 is CASSYGGDRATEAFF. The CDR3 DNA sequence: TGCGCCAGCAGCTATGGAGGGGACAGGGCCACTGAAGCTTTCTTT.

The genes are TRBV27 and TRBJ2-7; D is perhaps TRBD2 (5 bases). Trimming cost V 2 bases and J 4 bases, with 15 bases left between them. The CDR3 consists of 15 residues. CDR1 MNHEY and CDR2 SMNVEV come from the germline V gene (reference sequence). The CDR3 sequence is CASSLDSDSYYEQYF. CDR3 nucleotides: TGTGCCAGCAGTTTAGACTCGGACTCATATTACGAGCAGTACTTC.

This clone has just one count. V usage is TRBV5-4 and J usage is TRBJ1-4; 10 nucleotides match TRBD1. Trimming removed 0 bases from V and 8 bases from J; junction bases left unmatched: 4. The germline gives CDR1 SGHNT, CDR2 YYREEE (reference sequence). The CDR3 length is 15 residues. In nucleotides, the CDR3 is TGTGCCAGCAGCTTGGCCGGGACAGGGGACGAAAAACTGTTTTTT. It codes for CASSLAGTGDEKLFF. Filled out from reference TRBV5-4 and TRBJ1-4, the complete variable domain reads ETGVTQSPTHLIKTRGQQVTLRCSSQSGHNTVSWYQQALGQGPQFIFQYYREEENGRGNFPPRFSGLQFPNYSSELNVNALELDDSALYLCASSLAGTGDEKLFFGSGTQLSVL.

This clone was counted only a few times. Since no conserved phenylalanine or tryptophan closes the CDR3, a read error is the likely cause. Because the CDR3's place on the DNA is in doubt, the DNA is left out and the CDR3 is given as listed by TCRdb. This rearrangement joins TRBV10-2 to TRBJ1-2; the D call TRBD1 from the table was never checked on the DNA. Germline V gene data show CDR1 as WSHSY and CDR2 as SAAADI. Counting both end residues, the CDR3 totals 14 amino acids. The CDR3 reads CASSESTGLERQAL.

The J gene is TRBJ1-1, the V gene TRBV7-2; the D gene is possibly TRBD1 (6 bases). The CDR3 contains 17 residues. The V gene's germline CDR1 is SGHTA and CDR2 FQGNSA. The germline V and J ends were trimmed by 5 bases and 0 bases, with 19 bases remaining between them. This CDR3 reads CASSPRFYRVMNTEAFF. The CDR3 DNA reads TGTGCCAGCAGCCCCCGATTTTACAGGGTTATGAACACTGAAGCTTTCTTT.

This clone occurred once. The rearrangement joins TRBV5-6 to TRBJ2-1, with 10 bases identical to TRBD1. The V and J ends lost 3 bases and 9 bases, in that order; junction bases with no gene match: 9. Germline lookup yields CDR1 SGHDT and CDR2 YYEEEE. The CDR3 has 15 residues. In nucleotides, the CDR3 is TGTGCCAGCAGCTCCCGGACAGGGGGGGGTCTTGAGCAGTTCTTC. Protein sequence: CASSSRTGGGLEQFF.